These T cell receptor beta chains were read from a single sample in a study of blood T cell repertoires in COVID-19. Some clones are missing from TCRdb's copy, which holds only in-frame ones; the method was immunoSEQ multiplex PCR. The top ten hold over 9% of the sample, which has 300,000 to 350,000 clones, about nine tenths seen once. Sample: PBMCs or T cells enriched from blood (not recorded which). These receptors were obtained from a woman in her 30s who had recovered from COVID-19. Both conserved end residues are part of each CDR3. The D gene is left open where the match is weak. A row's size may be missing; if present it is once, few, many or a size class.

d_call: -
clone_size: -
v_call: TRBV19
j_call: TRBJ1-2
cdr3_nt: TGTGCCAGTAACGTTCGGGAGGAACGTGGCTACACCTTC
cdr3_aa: CASNVREERGYTF

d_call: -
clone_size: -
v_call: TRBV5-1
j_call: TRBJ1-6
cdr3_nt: TGCGCCAGCAGCTTGGCCGCGGGGGATTCAATCAGCTCCTATAATTCACCCCTCCACTTT
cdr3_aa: CASSLAAGDSISSYNSPLHF

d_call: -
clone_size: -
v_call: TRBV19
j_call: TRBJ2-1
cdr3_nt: TGTGCCAGTAGTATCGTCAGGGGCCACAATGAGCAGTTCTTC
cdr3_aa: CASSIVRGHNEQFF

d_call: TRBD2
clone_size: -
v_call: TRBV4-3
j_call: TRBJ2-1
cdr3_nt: TGCGCCAGCAGCCGGATAGTCGGGACTAGCGGGATCAGCTCCTACAATGAGCAGTTCTTC
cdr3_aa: CASSRIVGTSGISSYNEQFF

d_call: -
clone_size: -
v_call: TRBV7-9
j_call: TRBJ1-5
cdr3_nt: TGTGCCAGCAGCCCCCAGGGACTCAATCAGCCCCAGCATTTT
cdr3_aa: CASSPQGLNQPQHF

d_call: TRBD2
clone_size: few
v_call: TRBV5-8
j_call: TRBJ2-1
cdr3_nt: TGTGCCAGCAGCTTCGGGACTAGCGGGAGTAGGAATGAGCAGTTCTTC
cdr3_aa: CASSFGTSGSRNEQFF

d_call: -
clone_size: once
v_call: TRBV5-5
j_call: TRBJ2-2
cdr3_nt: TGTGCCAGCAGCTTCAAAGGGGGCACCGGGGAGCTGTTTTTT
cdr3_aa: CASSFKGGTGELFF

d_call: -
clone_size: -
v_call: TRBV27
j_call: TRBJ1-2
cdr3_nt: TGTGCCAGCAGTTCTAGGAGGTTGCGTGGCTACACCTTC
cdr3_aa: CASSSRRLRGYTF

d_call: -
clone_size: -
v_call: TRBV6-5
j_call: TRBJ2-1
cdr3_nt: TGTGCCAGCAGATCGACAGGAAGCAATGAGCAGTTCTTC
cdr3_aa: CASRSTGSNEQFF

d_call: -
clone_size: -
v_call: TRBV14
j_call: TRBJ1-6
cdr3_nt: TGTGCCAGCAGCCAAGATGGGTTCAGGGGTGATTCACCCCTCCACTTT
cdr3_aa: CASSQDGFRGDSPLHF

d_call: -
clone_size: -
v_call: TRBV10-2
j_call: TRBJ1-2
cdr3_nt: TGCGCCAGCAGTGACTCCCATAGGGGGGGCGCCTATGGCTACACCTTC
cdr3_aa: CASSDSHRGGAYGYTF

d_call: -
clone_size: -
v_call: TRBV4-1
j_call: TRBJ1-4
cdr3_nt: TGCGCCAGCAGCCCCGCTTGGGGGGCTAATGAAAAACTGTTTTTT
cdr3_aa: CASSPAWGANEKLFF

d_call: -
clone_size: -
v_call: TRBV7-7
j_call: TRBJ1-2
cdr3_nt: TGTGCTAGCAGCTTATCGGGCAGGGCCTTCTATGGCTACACCTTC
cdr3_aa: CASSLSGRAFYGYTF

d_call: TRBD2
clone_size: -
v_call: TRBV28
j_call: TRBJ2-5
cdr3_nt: TGTGCCAGCAGTTCCGCTGGTCTGACTAGCCAAGGGCGGGAGACCCAGTACTTC
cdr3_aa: CASSSAGLTSQGRETQYF

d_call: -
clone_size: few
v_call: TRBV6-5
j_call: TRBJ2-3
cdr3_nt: TGTGCCAGCGGGCTCCTCCAAAGCACAGATACGCAGTATTTT
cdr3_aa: CASGLLQSTDTQYF

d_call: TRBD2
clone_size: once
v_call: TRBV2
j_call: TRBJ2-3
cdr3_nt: TGTGCCAGCGGGATGACTAGCGGGAGCACAGATACGCAGTATTTT
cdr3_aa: CASGMTSGSTDTQYF

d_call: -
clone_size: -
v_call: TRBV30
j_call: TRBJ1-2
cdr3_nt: TGTGCCTGGAGTGTGCAGGCAGGGGTTGGCTACACCTTC
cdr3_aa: CAWSVQAGVGYTF

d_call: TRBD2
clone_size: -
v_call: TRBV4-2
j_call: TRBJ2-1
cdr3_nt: TGTGCCAGCAGACCGACGGGACTAGCGGGATACAATGAGCAGTTCTTC
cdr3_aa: CASRPTGLAGYNEQFF

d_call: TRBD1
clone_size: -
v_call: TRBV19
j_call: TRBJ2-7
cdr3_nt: TGTGCCAGTAGTATTGGGACAGGGCAGGTAACCTACGAGCAGTACTTC
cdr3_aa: CASSIGTGQVTYEQYF

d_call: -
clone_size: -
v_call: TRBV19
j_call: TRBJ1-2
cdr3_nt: TGTGCCAGTAGTGTCCGAGCCGCGGCTGTTTATGGCTACACCTTC
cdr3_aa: CASSVRAAAVYGYTF

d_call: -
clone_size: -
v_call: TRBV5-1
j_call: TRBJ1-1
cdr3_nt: TGCGCCAGCAGCTTTAGCTTAACTATGAACACTGAAGCTTTCTTT
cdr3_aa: CASSFSLTMNTEAFF

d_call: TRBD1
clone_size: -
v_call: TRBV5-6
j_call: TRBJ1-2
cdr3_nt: TGTGCCAGCAGCTCCCTGGGGACAGGATATGGCTACACCTTC
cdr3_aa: CASSSLGTGYGYTF

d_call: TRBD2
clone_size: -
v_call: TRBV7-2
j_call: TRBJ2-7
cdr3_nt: TGTGCCAGCAGCTTATTGGCCTCCGGCGGGAGACTCTACGAGCAGTACTTC
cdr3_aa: CASSLLASGGRLYEQYF

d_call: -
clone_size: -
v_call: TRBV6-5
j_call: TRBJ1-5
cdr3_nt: TGTGCCAGCAGTTTACCAGGACAGCCCCAGCATTTT
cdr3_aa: CASSLPGQPQHF

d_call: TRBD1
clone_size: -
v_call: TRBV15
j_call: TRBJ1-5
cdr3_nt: TGTGCCACCAGCAGAGGTTATGGACAGGGTGGATATAGCAATCAGCCCCAGCATTTT
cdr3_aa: CATSRGYGQGGYSNQPQHF

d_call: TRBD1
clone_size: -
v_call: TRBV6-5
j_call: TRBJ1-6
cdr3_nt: TGTGCCAGCAGTCCGGACAGGGGAAATTCACCCCTCCACTTT
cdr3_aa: CASSPDRGNSPLHF

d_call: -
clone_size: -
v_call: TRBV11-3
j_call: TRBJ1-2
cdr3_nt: TGTGCCAGCAGCTTACGGGCTAACTATGGCTACACCTTC
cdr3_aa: CASSLRANYGYTF

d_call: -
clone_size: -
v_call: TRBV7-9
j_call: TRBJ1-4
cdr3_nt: TGTGCCAGCAGCCTGACACAGGGTATACTGTTTTTT
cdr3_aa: CASSLTQGILFF

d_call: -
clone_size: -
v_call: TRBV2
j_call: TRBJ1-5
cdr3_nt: TGTGCCAGCAGTAAAGACAGGACGGATCAGCCCCAGCATTTT
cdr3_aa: CASSKDRTDQPQHF

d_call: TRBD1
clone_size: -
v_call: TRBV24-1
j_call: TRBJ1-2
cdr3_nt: TGTGCCACCAGTGACTATTCGGGGACAGGGAGTCATGGCTACACCTTC
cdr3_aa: CATSDYSGTGSHGYTF

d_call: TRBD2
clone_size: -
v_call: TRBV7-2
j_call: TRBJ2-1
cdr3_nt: TGTGCCAGCAGCTTAGGGCAGCGGGAGGGGAAAGGGCAGTTCTTC
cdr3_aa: CASSLGQREGKGQFF